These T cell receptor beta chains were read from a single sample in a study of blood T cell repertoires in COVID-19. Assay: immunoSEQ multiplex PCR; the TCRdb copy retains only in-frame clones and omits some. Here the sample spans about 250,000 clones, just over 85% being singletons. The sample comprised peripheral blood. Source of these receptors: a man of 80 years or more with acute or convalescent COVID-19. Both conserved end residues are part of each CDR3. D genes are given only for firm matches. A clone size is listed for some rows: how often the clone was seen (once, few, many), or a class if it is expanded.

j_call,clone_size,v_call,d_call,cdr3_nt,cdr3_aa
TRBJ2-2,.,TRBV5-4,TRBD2,TGTGCCAGCAGCTTGGCCAAGGGGACTAGTAGACCCGGGGAGCTGTTTTTT,CASSLAKGTSRPGELFF
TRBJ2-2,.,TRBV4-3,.,TGCGCCAGCAGCCAAGATCGGCCCCCACGCGGGCTGTTTTTT,CASSQDRPPRGLFF
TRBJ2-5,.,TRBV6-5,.,TGTGCCAGCAGTCCTGGGGGCAGGGTGGAGACCCAGTACTTC,CASSPGGRVETQYF
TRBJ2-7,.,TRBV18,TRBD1,TGTGCCAGCTCCCGCCGGGACAGGGGAAACGAGCAGTACTTC,CASSRRDRGNEQYF
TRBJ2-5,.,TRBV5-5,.,TGTGCCAGCAGCAGACGACGGGGAACGTACCAAGAGACCCAGTACTTC,CASSRRRGTYQETQYF
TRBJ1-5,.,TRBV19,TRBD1,TGTGCCACAAAACAGGGGGCGTCCGCAAATCAGCCCCAGCATTTT,CATKQGASANQPQHF
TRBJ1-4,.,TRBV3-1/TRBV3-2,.,TGTGCCAGCAGCCTCAGAGGCCGACAGGCAACTAATGAAAAACTGTTTTTT,CASSLRGRQATNEKLFF
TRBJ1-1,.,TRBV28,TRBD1,TGTGCCAGCAGTTCCCCAGGGGGCAGGGGGAACACTGAAGCTTTCTTT,CASSSPGGRGNTEAFF
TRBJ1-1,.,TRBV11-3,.,TGTGCCAGCAGCTTAGGAGCCACGAACACTGAAGCTTTCTTT,CASSLGATNTEAFF
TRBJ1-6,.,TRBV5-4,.,TGTGCCAGCAGCTTGAAGGGGGTCAATTCACCCCTCCACTTT,CASSLKGVNSPLHF
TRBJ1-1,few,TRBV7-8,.,TGTGCCAGCAGCCAACAGGAGAACACTGAAGCTTTCTTT,CASSQQENTEAFF
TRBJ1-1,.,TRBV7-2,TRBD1,TGTGCCAGCAGCTGGCCCCAACAGGGGACCACTGAAGCTTTCTTT,CASSWPQQGTTEAFF
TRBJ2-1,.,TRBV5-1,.,TGCGCCAGCGCGACAAGTCTCGCCTACAATGAGCAGTTCTTC,CASATSLAYNEQFF
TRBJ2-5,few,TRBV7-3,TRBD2,TGTGCCAGCAGCTTATCCCTAGCGGGAGACCGGAAGACCCAGTACTTC,CASSLSLAGDRKTQYF
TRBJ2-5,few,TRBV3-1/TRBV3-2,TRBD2,TGTGCCAGCAGCCAAGAAGCTAGCGGGGGCAGGGCCCAGTACTTC,CASSQEASGGRAQYF
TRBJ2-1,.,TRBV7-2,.,TGTGCCAGCACCCACCTGACAGTGGGGTCTGAGCAGTTCTTC,CASTHLTVGSEQFF
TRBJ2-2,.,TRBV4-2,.,TGTGCCAGCAGCCAGTCCCAGCGGTCCACCGGGGAGCTGTTTTTT,CASSQSQRSTGELFF
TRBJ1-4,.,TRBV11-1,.,TGTGCCAGCAGCCCGACTAATGAAAAACTGTTTTTT,CASSPTNEKLFF
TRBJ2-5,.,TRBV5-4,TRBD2,TGTGCCAGCAGCTCGGGACTAGCGGGAGAGGCTGAGACCCAGTACTTC,CASSSGLAGEAETQYF
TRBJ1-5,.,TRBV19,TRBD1,TGTGCCACCAGTCCCAGGGGGCGCAATCAGCCCCAGCATTTT,CATSPRGRNQPQHF
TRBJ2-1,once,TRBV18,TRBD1,TGTGCCAGCTCCCTCGGGACAGGGGGGTTGAATGAGCAGTTCTTC,CASSLGTGGLNEQFF
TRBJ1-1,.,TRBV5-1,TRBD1,TGCGCCAGCAGCTTGGTGGGGCAGGGGGACACTGAAGCTTTCTTT,CASSLVGQGDTEAFF
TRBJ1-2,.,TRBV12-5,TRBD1,TGTGCTAGTGGTTTGGGAAGGACAGGGGGTGGCTACACCTTC,CASGLGRTGGGYTF
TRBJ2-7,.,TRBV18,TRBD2,TGTGCCAGCTCACCACCCACTACTAGCGGGATAGGGGAGCAGTACTTC,CASSPPTTSGIGEQYF